This T cell receptor (beta chain) was captured in a study of cytomegalovirus exposure and HLA in healthy donors. This clone was detected only once. Its cognate antigen is unknown. The PCR employed 60 Vbeta primers together with 13 Jbeta primers. Repertoires were generated with immunoSEQ multiplex PCR, while TCRdb's copy carries only in-frame clones and drops some. The sample lists more than 130,000 clones, 55% to 80% seen once, with about an eighth in the top ten. Study findings and constraints: The authors later linked a missense DCLRE1C variant to TCR beta V- and J-gene trimming. Clonal expansion, a later analysis showed, was greater in HLA-associated TCR beta chains than in equally common others.

The V end was cut by 6 bases, the J end by 0 bases, with 3 bases between. This CDR3 is built from 12 residues. Germline CDR1 is MNHNS and CDR2 is SASEGT. This TCR was sampled from a human donor in good health. This rearrangement joins TRBV6-1 to TRBJ1-5; no reliable D call. Input material: PBMCs. Here the CDR3 DNA reads TGTGCCAGCAGAGCTAGCAATCAGCCCCAGCATTTT. Translating gives CASRASNQPQHF.